This TCR beta chain was documented in a study of T-cell memory formation after mild COVID-19. Regarding the study as a whole: Some responding clones appeared in pre-infection memory, suggesting cross-reactive memory joined.

The length of the CDR3 is 15 residues. Germline values: CDR1 SQVTM, CDR2 ANQGSEA. V was clipped by 7 bases and J by 4 bases, with 22 bases between them. On this clonotype: No antigen is known for it.

TCR alpha and TCR beta cDNA libraries carrying sample barcodes and UMIs were produced by 5'RACE using constant-segment primers. Each CDR3 protein is one row after TCRdb ran MiXCR on the 5' RACE reads. Of around 180,000 distinct CDR3 sequences in the sample, about 18% were seen once. This receptor was identified in a man between 18 and 29 years old who had mild COVID-19 (a few samples of this study predate the infection). Cell type and time point are not known. The genes are TRBV29-1 and TRBJ2-5, with D perhaps TRBD2 (6 bases). Material: PBMCs or a T cell subset sorted from them (not recorded which). The CDR3 protein is CSALRSGGLRETQYF. The DNA for the CDR3 is TGCAGCGCACTCAGAAGTGGAGGGTTGAGAGAGACCCAGTACTTC. Using reference TRBV29-1 and TRBJ2-5 for the parts outside the CDR3, the full variable domain is SAVISQKPSRDICQRGTSLTIQCQVDSQVTMMFWYRQQPGQSLTLIATANQGSEATYESGFVIDKFPISRPNLTFSTLTVSNMSPEDSSIYLCSALRSGGLRETQYFGPGTRLLVL.